The sequence of this T cell receptor beta chain was determined in a study of shared clonotypes between healthy human individuals. The length of the CDR3 is 11 residues. The V gene lost 4 bases and the J gene lost 3 bases, with 7 bases spanning the gap. The germline CDR1 and CDR2 sequences are SQVTM and ANQGSEA. PCR replicates from unsorted PBMC used roughly 310 ng DNA, and this amount was some 30,000 T cell genomes. Ten immunoSEQ deep assay plates were used to sequence unsorted PBMC DNA. Authors' methods: Junction-only sequences without quality scores came from ImmunoSEQ, so filtering differed. Sequenced by immunoSEQ multiplex PCR; TCRdb stores in-frame clones only, minus some. The V and J calls and clone size are taken from that table; D and trimming were inferred from the DNA. The profile shows about 450,000 clones, 70% to 80% of them singletons.

Material: PBMCs. The sequence was obtained from a woman aged 35 to 49 in good health. Some clones in this sample may be carry-over from other donors' samples. This chain links TRBV29-1 with TRBJ2-7; D remains ambiguous. The DNA for the CDR3 is TGCAGCGTTGGGACCCGCTACGAGCAGTACTTC. Translation: CSVGTRYEQYF.